The clone carrying this TCR beta chain was counted a few times. Its antigen is not known. The data are from a study of T cell responses to AZD1222 COVID-19 vaccine. Generated by immunoSEQ multiplex PCR, the TCRdb table keeps only in-frame clones and is missing some. There are 86,000 or so clones in the sample; 85% to 95% occur only once, and 9.5% to 13% lies in the top ten. V was shortened by 1 base and J by 4 bases, with 13 bases between the two germline ends. CDR1 and CDR2 (germline): LGHDT, YNNKEL (reference sequence). This CDR3 is built from 15 residues. Whole-study findings and limits: It should be noted that donors were predominantly white British and more often female, and clonal diversity was possibly underestimated.

Both about-4-week and about-12-week second-dose recipients were combined. This TCR derives from an adult who received the AZD1222 COVID-19 vaccine. V usage is TRBV3-1 (or the pseudogene TRBV3-2) and J usage is TRBJ1-1; weak D call: TRBD1 (6 bases). The starting material was peripheral blood, obtained 28 days after the second AZD1222 dose. The CDR3 here is CASSQAKGTTTEAFF. The CDR3, as DNA: TGTGCCAGCAGCCAAGCAAAAGGGACAACCACTGAAGCTTTCTTT.